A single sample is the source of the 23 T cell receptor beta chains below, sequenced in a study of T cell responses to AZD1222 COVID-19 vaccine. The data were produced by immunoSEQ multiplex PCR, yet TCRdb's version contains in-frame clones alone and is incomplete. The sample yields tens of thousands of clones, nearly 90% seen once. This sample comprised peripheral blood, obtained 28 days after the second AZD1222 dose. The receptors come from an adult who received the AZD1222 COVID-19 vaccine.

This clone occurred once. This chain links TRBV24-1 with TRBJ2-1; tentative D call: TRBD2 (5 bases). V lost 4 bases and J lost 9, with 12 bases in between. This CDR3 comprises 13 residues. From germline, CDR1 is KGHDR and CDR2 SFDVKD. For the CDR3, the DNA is TGTGCCACCAGTGAGGTACCCGAGGGTGAGCAGTTCTTC. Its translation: CATSEVPEGEQFF.

CDR3: CASRPILAKNIQYF. The CDR3, as DNA: TGTGCCAGTAGACCCATCCTAGCCAAAAACATTCAGTACTTC. The chain joins TRBV2 to TRBJ2-4; D gene unclear. Germline V gene lookup returns CDR1 SNHLY and CDR2 FYNNEI. V lost 9 bases and J lost 0, with 12 bases in between. The CDR3 is made up of 14 amino acids.

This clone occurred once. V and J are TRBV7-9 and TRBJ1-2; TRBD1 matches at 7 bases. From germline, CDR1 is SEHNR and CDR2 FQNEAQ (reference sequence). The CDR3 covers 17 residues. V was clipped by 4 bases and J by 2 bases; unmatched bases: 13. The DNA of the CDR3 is TGTGCCAGCAGCTCAAACCCGGGACAGCCCTCGAACTATGGCTACACCTTC. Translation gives CASSSNPGQPSNYGYTF.

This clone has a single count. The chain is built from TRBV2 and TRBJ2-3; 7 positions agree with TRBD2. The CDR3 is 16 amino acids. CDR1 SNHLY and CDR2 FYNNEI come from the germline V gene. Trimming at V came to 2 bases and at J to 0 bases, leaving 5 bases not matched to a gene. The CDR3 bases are TGTGCCAGCAGTGAACTAGCGGTTACTAGCACAGATACGCAGTATTTT. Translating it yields CASSELAVTSTDTQYF.

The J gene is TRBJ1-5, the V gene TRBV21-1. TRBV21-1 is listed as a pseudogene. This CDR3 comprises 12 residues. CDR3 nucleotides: TGTGCCAGAAGCAATAGCAATCAGCCCCAGCATTTT. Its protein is CARSNSNQPQHF.

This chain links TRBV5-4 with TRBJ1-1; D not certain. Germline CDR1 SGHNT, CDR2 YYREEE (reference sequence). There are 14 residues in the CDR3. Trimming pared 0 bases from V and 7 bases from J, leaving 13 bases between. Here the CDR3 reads CASSLGPAGIEAFF. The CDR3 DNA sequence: TGTGCCAGCAGCTTGGGACCGGCAGGTATTGAAGCTTTCTTT.

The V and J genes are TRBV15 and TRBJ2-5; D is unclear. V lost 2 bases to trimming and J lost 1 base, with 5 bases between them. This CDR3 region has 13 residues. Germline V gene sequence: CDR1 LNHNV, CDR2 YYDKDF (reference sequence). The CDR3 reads CATSRRGQETQYF. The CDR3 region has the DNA TGTGCCACCAGCAGACGCGGCCAAGAGACCCAGTACTTC. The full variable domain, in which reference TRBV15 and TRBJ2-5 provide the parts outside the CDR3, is DAMVIQNPRYQVTQFGKPVTLSCSQTLNHNVMYWYQQKSSQAPKLLFHYYDKDFNNEADTPDNFQSRRPNTSFCFLDIRSPGLGDTAMYLCATSRRGQETQYFGPGTRLLVL.

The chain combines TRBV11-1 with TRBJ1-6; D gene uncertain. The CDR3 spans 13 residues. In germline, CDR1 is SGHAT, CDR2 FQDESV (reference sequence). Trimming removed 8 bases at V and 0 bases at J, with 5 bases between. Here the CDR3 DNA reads TGTGCCAGCGGGAGCTCCTATAATTCACCCCTCCACTTT. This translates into CASGSSYNSPLHF.

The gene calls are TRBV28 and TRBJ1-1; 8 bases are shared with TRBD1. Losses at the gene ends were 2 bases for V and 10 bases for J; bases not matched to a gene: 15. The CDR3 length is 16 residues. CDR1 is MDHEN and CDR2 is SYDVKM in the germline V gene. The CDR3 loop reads CASSLTGTGHPGRAFF. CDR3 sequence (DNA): TGTGCCAGCAGTTTAACGGGGACAGGCCACCCGGGTCGAGCTTTCTTT.

The CDR3: CASRSERINNYGYTF. DNA for the CDR3: TGTGCCAGCAGGAGCGAGAGGATCAATAACTATGGCTACACCTTC. The V and J genes are TRBV11-2 and TRBJ1-2; D is ambiguous. Germline CDR1 SGHAT, CDR2 FQNNGV. Trimming took off 6 bases at V and 1 base at J, with 15 bases between the two ends. The length of the CDR3 is 15 residues.

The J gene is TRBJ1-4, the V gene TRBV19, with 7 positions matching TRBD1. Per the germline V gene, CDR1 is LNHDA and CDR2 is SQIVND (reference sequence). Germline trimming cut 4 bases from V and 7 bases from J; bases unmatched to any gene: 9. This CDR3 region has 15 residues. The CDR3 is CASSTRQGRGEKLFF. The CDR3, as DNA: TGTGCCAGTAGTACTCGACAGGGTCGGGGTGAAAAACTGTTTTTT.

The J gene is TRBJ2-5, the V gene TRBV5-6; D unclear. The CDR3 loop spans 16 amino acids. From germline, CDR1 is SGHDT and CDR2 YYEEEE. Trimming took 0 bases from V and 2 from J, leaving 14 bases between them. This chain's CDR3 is CASSLGPALHQETQYF. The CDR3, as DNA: TGTGCCAGCAGCTTGGGGCCCGCTTTACATCAAGAGACCCAGTACTTC.

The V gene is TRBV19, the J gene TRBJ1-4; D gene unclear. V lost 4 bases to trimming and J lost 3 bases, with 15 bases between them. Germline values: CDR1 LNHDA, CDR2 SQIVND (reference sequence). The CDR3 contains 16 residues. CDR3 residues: CASSTRSGGANEKLFF. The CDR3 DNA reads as TGTGCCAGTAGTACCCGTTCTGGTGGGGCTAATGAAAAACTGTTTTTT. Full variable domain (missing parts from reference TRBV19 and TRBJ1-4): DGGITQSPKYLFRKEGQNVTLSCEQNLNHDAMYWYRQDPGQGLRLIYYSQIVNDFQKGDIAEGYSVSREKKESFPLTVTSAQKNPTAFYLCASSTRSGGANEKLFFGSGTQLSVL.

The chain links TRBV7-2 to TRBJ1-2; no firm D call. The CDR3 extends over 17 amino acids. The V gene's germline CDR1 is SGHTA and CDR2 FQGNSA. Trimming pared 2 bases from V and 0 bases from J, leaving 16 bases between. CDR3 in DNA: TGTGCCAGCAGCTTAAAGACAAATCAATACGCTAACTATGGCTACACCTTC. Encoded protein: CASSLKTNQYANYGYTF.

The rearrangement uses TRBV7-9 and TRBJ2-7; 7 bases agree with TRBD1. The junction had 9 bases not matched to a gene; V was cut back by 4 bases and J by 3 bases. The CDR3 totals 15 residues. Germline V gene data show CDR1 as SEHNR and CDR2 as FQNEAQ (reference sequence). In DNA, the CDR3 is TGTGCCAGCAGCTCAGAGACAGGGAGTAACTACGAGCAGTACTTC. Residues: CASSSETGSNYEQYF.

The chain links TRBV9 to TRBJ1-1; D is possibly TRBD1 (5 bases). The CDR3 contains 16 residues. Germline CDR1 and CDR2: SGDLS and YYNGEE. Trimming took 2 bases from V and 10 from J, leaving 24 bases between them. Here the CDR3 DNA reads TGTGCCAGCAGCGTGGGTGACAGCCGGGACCTTTCGGGAGCTTTCTTT. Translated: CASSVGDSRDLSGAFF. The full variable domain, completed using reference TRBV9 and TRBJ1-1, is DSGVTQTPKHLITATGQRVTLRCSPRSGDLSVYWYQQSLDQGLQFLIQYYNGEERAKGNILERFSAQQFPDLHSELNLSSLELGDSALYFCASSVGDSRDLSGAFFGQGTRLTVV.

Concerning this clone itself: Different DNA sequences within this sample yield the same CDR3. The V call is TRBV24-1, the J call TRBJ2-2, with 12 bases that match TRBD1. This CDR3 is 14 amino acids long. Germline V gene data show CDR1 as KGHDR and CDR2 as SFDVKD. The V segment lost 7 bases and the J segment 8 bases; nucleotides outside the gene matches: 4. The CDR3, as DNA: TGTGCCACCAGGGGACAGGGGGCAACTGGGGAGCTGTTTTTT. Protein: CATRGQGATGELFF.

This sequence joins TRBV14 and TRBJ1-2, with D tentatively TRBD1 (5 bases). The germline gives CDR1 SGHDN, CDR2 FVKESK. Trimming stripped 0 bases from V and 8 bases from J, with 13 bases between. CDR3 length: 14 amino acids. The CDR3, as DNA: TGTGCCAGCAGCCAAGATCTCGGGGCTCGGGGCTACACCTTC. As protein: CASSQDLGARGYTF.

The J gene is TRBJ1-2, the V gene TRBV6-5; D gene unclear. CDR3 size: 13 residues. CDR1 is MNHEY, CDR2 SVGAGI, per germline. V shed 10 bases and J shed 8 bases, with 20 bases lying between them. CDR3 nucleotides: TGTGCCACCCAATTACGGCCGACGTCCGGCTACACCTTC. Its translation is CATQLRPTSGYTF.

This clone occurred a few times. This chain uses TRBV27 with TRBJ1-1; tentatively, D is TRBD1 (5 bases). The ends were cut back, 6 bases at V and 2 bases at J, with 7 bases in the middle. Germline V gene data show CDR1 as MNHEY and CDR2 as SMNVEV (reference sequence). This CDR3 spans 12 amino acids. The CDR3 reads CASRGGNTEAFF. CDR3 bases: TGTGCCAGCAGGGGGGGAAACACTGAAGCTTTCTTT.

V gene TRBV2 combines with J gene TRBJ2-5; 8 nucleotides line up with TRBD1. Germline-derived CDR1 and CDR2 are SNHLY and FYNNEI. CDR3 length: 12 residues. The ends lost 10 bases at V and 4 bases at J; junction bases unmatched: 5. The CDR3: CAKKQGGETQYF. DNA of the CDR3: TGTGCCAAAAAACAGGGGGGAGAGACCCAGTACTTC.

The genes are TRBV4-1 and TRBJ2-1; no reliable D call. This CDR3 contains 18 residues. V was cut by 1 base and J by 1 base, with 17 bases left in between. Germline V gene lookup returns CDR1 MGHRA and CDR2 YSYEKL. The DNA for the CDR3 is TGCGCCAGCAGCCAAGTAGACATGGGGTTCCTATCCTACAATGAGCAGTTCTTC. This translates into CASSQVDMGFLSYNEQFF.

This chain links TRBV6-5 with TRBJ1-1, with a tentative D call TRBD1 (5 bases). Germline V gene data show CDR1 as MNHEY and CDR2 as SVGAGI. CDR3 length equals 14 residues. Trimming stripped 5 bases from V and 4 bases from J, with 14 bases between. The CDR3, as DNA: TGTGCCAGCAGTCCCTATAAAAGGGGCACTGAAGCTTTCTTT. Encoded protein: CASSPYKRGTEAFF.